Sequencing of this T cell receptor beta chain was carried out in a study of glioma-infiltrating T cells after dendritic cell vaccination. Looking at the study overall: Treatment, given 2003 to 2012, was autologous tumor lysate-pulsed dendritic cell vaccination. Dendritic cell vaccine was injected intradermally three times, biweekly.

The data were produced by immunoSEQ multiplex PCR, yet TCRdb's version contains in-frame clones alone and is incomplete. The sample yields about 92,000 clones, over 75% seen once. None of the glioblastoma patients had an isocitrate dehydrogenase mutation. This CDR3 has 15 amino acids. CDR1 SEHNR and CDR2 FQNEAQ come from the germline V gene (reference sequence). Trimming removed 5 bases at V and 0 bases at J, with 13 bases between. The receptor was isolated from a human donor with glioblastoma. The sequences come from blood, collected before dendritic cell vaccination. The rearrangement joins TRBV7-9 to TRBJ2-5; D remains ambiguous. The CDR3 here is CASSNMLEYQETQYF. Written as DNA, the CDR3 is TGTGCCAGCAGCAATATGCTAGAGTACCAAGAGACCCAGTACTTC.